Each of the 6 T cell receptor beta chains below was sequenced from the same sample in a study of shared clonotypes between healthy human individuals (dated by TCRdb to 2020 to 2021). The library was built by means of the immunoSEQ multiplex PCR assay. The source is immuneACCESS, and TCRdb retained only in-frame sequences with V and J called. Part of the clones is not carried over; for the studies checked, unresolved V genes explain less than half of this, and the remainder is unexplained. The sample table records around 2.3 million clones; under 97% of these occur just once. About 0.13% of the sample lies in the top ten. Sequenced material: naive CD4+ T cells sorted from blood. What the cell subset or site label conveys for this sample: CD45RA+ positively selected. These receptor sequences come from a man in his late teens or twenties in good health.

The J gene is TRBJ1-6, the V gene TRBV7-9; the D is unclear. The CDR3 extends over 17 amino acids. Germline CDR1 reads SEHNR; CDR2 reads FQNEAQ (reference sequence). Trimming shortened V by 7 bases and J by 0 bases, and 16 bases separated the two germline ends. CDR3 coding DNA: TGTGCCAGCACATTTACCGGGTCCAGCTCCTATAATTCACCCCTCCACTTT. Residues: CASTFTGSSSYNSPLHF.

This sequence joins TRBV12-5 and TRBJ2-7; D is unresolved. The V gene lost 3 bases and the J gene lost 0 bases, with 12 bases spanning the gap. Germline CDR1 reads LGHNT; CDR2 reads FRNRAP. This CDR3 is 15 amino acids long. CDR3 amino acids: CASGFWPRDSYEQYF. The CDR3 DNA is TGTGCTAGTGGTTTTTGGCCCAGAGACTCCTACGAGCAGTACTTC.

The chain joins TRBV4-1 to TRBJ1-5, with 12 bases aligning to TRBD1. This CDR3 has 19 amino acids. Germline CDR1 is MGHRA and CDR2 is YSYEKL. V lost 1 base and J lost 2; bases outside the gene matches: 9. The CDR3 DNA follows: TGCGCCAGCAGCCAAGGCCCGGGACAGGGGGCGGACGGCAATCAGCCCCAGCATTTT. Translation gives CASSQGPGQGADGNQPQHF.

The chain carries TRBV6-6 and TRBJ1-6; weak D call: TRBD1 (5 bases). V shed 2 bases and J shed 9 bases, with 8 bases lying between them. The germline V gene has CDR1 MNHNY and CDR2 SVGAGI (reference sequence). This CDR3 has 13 residues. CDR3 protein: CASSYRDLSPLHF. As DNA, the CDR3 is TGTGCCAGCAGTTACCGGGACCTTTCACCCCTCCACTTT.

This chain links TRBV5-6 with TRBJ2-3; tentatively, D is TRBD1 or TRBD2 (5 bases each). The CDR3 extends over 15 amino acids. Trimming pared 4 bases from V and 6 bases from J, leaving 18 bases between. The germline V gene encodes CDR1 SGHDT and CDR2 YYEEEE. The CDR3 coding sequence is TGTGCCAGCAGCACCAGGGACGGTGGGCCCGATACGCAGTATTTT. It specifies CASSTRDGGPDTQYF.

The V call is TRBV4-2, the J call TRBJ2-5, with D unresolved. V dropped 0 bases and J dropped 5 bases, with 10 bases sitting between them. This CDR3 has 14 amino acids. In germline, CDR1 is LGHNA, CDR2 YNFKEQ. The CDR3 region is CASSQDGIRETQYF. The CDR3 DNA is TGTGCCAGCAGCCAAGATGGAATTAGGGAGACCCAGTACTTC.